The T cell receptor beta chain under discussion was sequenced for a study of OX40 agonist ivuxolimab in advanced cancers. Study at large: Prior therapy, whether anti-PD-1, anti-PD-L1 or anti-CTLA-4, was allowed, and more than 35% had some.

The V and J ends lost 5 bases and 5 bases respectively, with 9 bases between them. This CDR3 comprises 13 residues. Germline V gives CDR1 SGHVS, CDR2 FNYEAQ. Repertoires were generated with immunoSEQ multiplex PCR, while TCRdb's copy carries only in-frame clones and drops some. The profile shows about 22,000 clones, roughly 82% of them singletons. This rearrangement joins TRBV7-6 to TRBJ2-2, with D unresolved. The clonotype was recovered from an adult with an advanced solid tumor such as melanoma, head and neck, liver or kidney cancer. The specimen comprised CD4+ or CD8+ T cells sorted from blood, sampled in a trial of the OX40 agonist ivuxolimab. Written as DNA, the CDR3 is TGTGCCAGCAGCCGAACTGGGACCGGGGAGCTGTTTTTT. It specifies CASSRTGTGELFF.